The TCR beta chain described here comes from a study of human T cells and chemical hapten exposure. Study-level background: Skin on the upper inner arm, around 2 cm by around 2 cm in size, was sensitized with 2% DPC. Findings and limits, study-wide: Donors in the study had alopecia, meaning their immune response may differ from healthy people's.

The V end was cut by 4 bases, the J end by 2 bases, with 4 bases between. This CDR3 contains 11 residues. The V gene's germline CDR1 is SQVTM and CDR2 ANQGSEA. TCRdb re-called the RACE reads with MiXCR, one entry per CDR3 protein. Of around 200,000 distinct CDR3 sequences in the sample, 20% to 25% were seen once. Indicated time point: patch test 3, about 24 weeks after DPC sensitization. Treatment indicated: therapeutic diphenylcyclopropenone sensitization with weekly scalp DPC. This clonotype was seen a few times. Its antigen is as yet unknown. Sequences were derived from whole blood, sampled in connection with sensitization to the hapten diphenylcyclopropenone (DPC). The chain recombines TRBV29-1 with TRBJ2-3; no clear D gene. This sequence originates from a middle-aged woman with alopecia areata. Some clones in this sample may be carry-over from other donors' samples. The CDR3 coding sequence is TGCAGCGTTGTCTTCACAGATACGCAGTATTTT. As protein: CSVVFTDTQYF.